One sample yielded the 22 T cell receptor beta chains listed below, sequenced in a study of blood T cells in healthy people across ages. It was with a sample-barcoded 5' primer and a J-beta primer mix that a second PCR of roughly 6 to 12 cycles was run. TCRdb fed the 5' RACE reads into MiXCR, producing one record per CDR3 protein. Of 890,000 or so distinct CDR3 sequences listed, about 62% are singletons. Sequencing was carried out using blood. The receptors derive from a man aged 25 to 40 in good health.

V is TRBV7-9 and J is TRBJ1-5, with a tentative D call TRBD1 (5 bases). Germline V gene lookup returns CDR1 SEHNR and CDR2 FQNEAQ (reference sequence). The CDR3 length is 15 residues. Between the trimmed V and J ends, which lost 4 bases and 3 bases, there was a span of 13 bases. For the CDR3, the DNA is TGTGCCAGCAGCTCAGCAGGGCGGGACAATCAGCCCCAGCATTTT. It is translated as CASSSAGRDNQPQHF.

Turning to this clonotype: The junction departs from germline at one end; a sequencing error may be responsible. The chain is built from TRBV5-6 and TRBJ2-6, with TRBD1 matching 8 bases. The germline CDR1 and CDR2 sequences are SGHDT and YYEEEE. The CDR3 totals 16 residues. The CDR3 DNA is TGTGCCAGCAGCCAAACAGGGGGTCACGGGGCCAACGTCTTGACTTTC. Its translation: CASSQTGGHGANVLTF.

This chain connects TRBV28 to TRBJ2-7, with 7 nucleotides matching TRBD1. The CDR3 is made up of 14 amino acids. The trim removed 8 bases at V and 0 bases at J, leaving 7 bases unmatched. The germline V gene has CDR1 MDHEN and CDR2 SYDVKM. The CDR3 protein is CASEDRLRSYEQYF. The DNA for the CDR3 is TGTGCCAGCGAGGACAGGCTACGCTCCTACGAGCAGTACTTC.

The V gene is TRBV12-3 or TRBV12-4, the J gene TRBJ1-1; D remains unclear. Trimming removed 6 bases from V and 10 bases from J, with 3 bases in between. The CDR3 is 8 amino acids. CDR3 region: CASRPAFF. The CDR3 DNA reads TGTGCCAGCAGGCCAGCTTTCTTT.

This clonotype has only one observation. The chain uses TRBV24-1 and TRBJ1-2; a weak D match, TRBD1 (5 bases). Germline V gives CDR1 KGHDR, CDR2 SFDVKD. V lost 3 bases to trimming and J lost 4 bases, with 11 bases between them. The CDR3 has 14 amino acids. The CDR3 DNA reads as TGTGCCACCAGTGATGGTGGGGGGGTCTATGGCTACACCTTC. This codes for CATSDGGGVYGYTF.

This clonotype was detected a few times. The rearrangement joins TRBV7-2 to TRBJ1-2, with TRBD1 matching 7 bases. Looked up from germline, CDR1 is SGHTA and CDR2 is FQGNSA. V trimming: 4 bases; J trimming: 8 bases; junction bases outside the gene matches: 7. CDR3 length: 13 amino acids. The CDR3 sequence: CASSYRQGGGYTF. The CDR3 DNA sequence: TGTGCCAGCAGCTATCGACAGGGTGGAGGCTACACCTTC.

The V gene is TRBV9, the J gene TRBJ1-2; unclear D gene. The V end was cut by 0 bases, the J end by 0 bases, with 9 bases between. The CDR3 spans 15 residues. In germline, CDR1 is SGDLS, CDR2 YYNGEE. DNA of the CDR3: TGTGCCAGCAGCGTAGCGGGGATTTCTAACTATGGCTACACCTTC. It translates to CASSVAGISNYGYTF.

In its sample, this clonotype was seen a few times. The CDR3, as DNA: TGTGCCACCAGCATGGGGACCAGAGAGACCCAGTACTTC. Its translation: CATSMGTRETQYF. The J gene is TRBJ2-5, the V gene TRBV15; the D gene could be TRBD1 or TRBD2 (5 bases each). Looked up from germline, CDR1 is LNHNV and CDR2 is YYDKDF (reference sequence). V was clipped by 4 bases and J by 4 bases, with 10 bases between them. The CDR3 contains 13 residues.

The rearrangement uses TRBV4-2 and TRBJ2-7; D gene ambiguous. The CDR3 has 14 amino acids. With 0 bases removed from V and 1 base from J, the gap between germline ends came to 7 bases. CDR1 and CDR2 (germline): LGHNA, YNFKEQ. In DNA form, the CDR3 reads TGTGCCAGCAGCCAAGATAAGGGTTCCTACGAGCAGTACTTC. It specifies CASSQDKGSYEQYF.

The chain uses TRBV4-2 and TRBJ1-5; D is unresolved. Trimming removed 0 bases from V and 5 bases from J, with 11 bases in between. Looked up from germline, CDR1 is LGHNA and CDR2 is YNFKEQ. This CDR3 is 15 amino acids long. In nucleotides, the CDR3 is TGTGCCAGCAGCCAAGACTGGTCCCGGGATCAGCCCCAGCATTTT. Protein product: CASSQDWSRDQPQHF.

This chain uses TRBV12-3 or TRBV12-4 with TRBJ2-7; D is unresolved. Trimming removed 5 bases from V and 0 bases from J, with 11 bases in between. The CDR3 consists of 14 residues. CDR3 nucleotides: TGTGCCAGCAGTGATCAAGGGATCTCCTACGAGCAGTACTTC. This codes for CASSDQGISYEQYF.

The chain recombines TRBV12-3 or TRBV12-4 with TRBJ1-6; possibly TRBD1 for D (5 bases). V lost 6 bases and J lost 7, with 13 bases in between. The CDR3 consists of 14 residues. Here the CDR3 DNA reads TGTGCCAGCAGAACCAGGGCCCTGAATTCACCCCTCCACTTT. It specifies CASRTRALNSPLHF.

V usage is TRBV4-2 and J usage is TRBJ1-1; D not resolved. With 0 bases removed from V and 5 bases from J, the gap between germline ends came to 19 bases. The germline gives CDR1 LGHNA, CDR2 YNFKEQ. This CDR3 contains 17 residues. In DNA, the CDR3 is TGTGCCAGCAGCCAAGACGGGGTCTGGCTGGCGGGGACTGAAGCTTTCTTT. This encodes CASSQDGVWLAGTEAFF.

This clonotype was seen a few times. The chain uses TRBV4-3 and TRBJ1-4; no definite D call. There are 20 residues in the CDR3. Germline V gives CDR1 LGHNA, CDR2 YSLEER. Trimming stripped 0 bases from V and 3 bases from J, with 23 bases between. This CDR3 is CASSQDPGRPGGTANEKLFF. The CDR3 coding sequence is TGCGCCAGCAGCCAAGATCCCGGGAGGCCGGGAGGTACGGCTAATGAAAAACTGTTTTTT.

The DNA of the CDR3 is TGTGCCAGCAGTTACGAACCGGGACAGGCTTACGATGAGCAGTTCTTC. It specifies CASSYEPGQAYDEQFF. The chain uses TRBV6-5 and TRBJ2-1; TRBD1 matches 8 bases. Germline lookup yields CDR1 MNHEY and CDR2 SVGAGI. Unmatched junction bases numbered 11, after V lost 2 bases and J lost 8 bases. The CDR3 extends over 16 amino acids.

The chain employs TRBV20-1 and TRBJ2-5, with 8 bases that match TRBD2. This CDR3 has 17 residues. The germline V gene has CDR1 DFQATT and CDR2 SNEGSKA (reference sequence). The J segment lost 1 base and the V segment lost 4 bases, leaving 14 bases of the junction unmatched. CDR3 bases: TGCAGTGCTACTGTCGGCGGGAGGCCCACGCTCCAAGAGACCCAGTACTTC. Protein product: CSATVGGRPTLQETQYF.

The chain carries TRBV3-1 and TRBJ2-7; D is uncertain. V was cut by 4 bases and J by 3 bases, with 7 bases left in between. Germline loops: CDR1 LGHDT, CDR2 YNNKEL (reference sequence). CDR3 size: 12 residues. Written as DNA, the CDR3 is TGTGCCAGCAGCCGCGAGTACTACGAGCAGTACTTC. Amino acids: CASSREYYEQYF.

The CDR3 here is CASEPGQGGSDEQYF. The DNA of the CDR3 is TGTGCCAGCGAGCCAGGACAGGGGGGATCCGACGAGCAGTACTTC. The rearrangement uses TRBV9 and TRBJ2-7; 10 nucleotides agree with TRBD1. The CDR3 spans 15 residues. The V segment lost 7 bases and the J segment 5 bases; nucleotides outside the gene matches: 12. CDR1 is SGDLS and CDR2 is YYNGEE in the germline V gene.

V and J are TRBV20-1 and TRBJ2-5; TRBD1 agrees at 7 bases. Germline CDR1 reads DFQATT; CDR2 reads SNEGSKA (reference sequence). Trimming took 4 bases from V and 2 from J; bases not matched to a gene: 16. CDR3 length equals 17 residues. CDR3 residues: CSAMVRDRGGFQETQYF. CDR3 nucleotides: TGCAGTGCTATGGTTAGGGATAGAGGGGGCTTTCAAGAGACCCAGTACTTC.

This rearrangement joins TRBV28 to TRBJ2-4, with D perhaps TRBD1 (5 bases). V was cut by 6 bases and J by 13 bases, with 16 bases left in between. Germline V lookup: CDR1 MDHEN, CDR2 SYDVKM. This CDR3 comprises 12 residues. The CDR3 nucleotides read TGTGCCAGCAGGGAGATGGACACTGAGCAGTACTTC. Protein: CASREMDTEQYF.

This clonotype was seen only once. The chain recombines TRBV10-3 with TRBJ2-3; D tentatively fits TRBD1 or TRBD2 (6 bases each). With 8 bases removed from V and 7 bases from J, the gap between germline ends came to 19 bases. Germline CDR1 ENHRY, CDR2 SYGVKD. The CDR3 runs 14 residues. CDR3 protein: CAIEAGGTPNTQYF. The DNA for the CDR3 is TGTGCCATCGAGGCCGGGGGCACGCCTAATACGCAGTATTTT.

This clonotype appeared once. The J gene is TRBJ2-2, the V gene TRBV28; D possibly corresponds to TRBD2 (5 bases). The CDR3 loop spans 14 amino acids. From germline, CDR1 is MDHEN and CDR2 SYDVKM. Trimming left V 3 bases short and J 5 bases short, with 10 bases between. CDR3: CASSLRWRTGELFF. CDR3 nucleotides: TGTGCCAGCAGTTTGAGGTGGAGGACCGGGGAGCTGTTTTTT. Based on the CDR3 plus reference TRBV28 and TRBJ2-2, the full variable domain is DVKVTQSSRYLVKRTGEKVFLECVQDMDHENMFWYRQDPGLGLRLIYFSYDVKMKEKGDIPEGYSVSREKKERFSLILESASTNQTSMYLCASSLRWRTGELFFGEGSRLTVL.